This T cell receptor (beta chain) is from a study of blood T cell repertoires in COVID-19. The CDR3 totals 17 residues. Germline trimming cut 0 bases from V and 3 bases from J; bases unmatched to any gene: 5. Germline lookup yields CDR1 SGHVS and CDR2 FQNEAQ. This table comes from immunoSEQ multiplex PCR, and its TCRdb copy is limited to in-frame clones, with some not included. Among about 310,000 clones listed, 90% were seen once. What was sequenced was peripheral blood. This sequence joins TRBV7-8 and TRBJ2-1; 10 bases map to TRBD2. The clonotype was recovered from a young woman with COVID-19, enrolled during active disease. CDR3 protein: CASSLALPSGSYNEQFF. CDR3 in DNA: TGTGCCAGCAGCTTAGCGCTTCCTAGCGGGAGCTACAATGAGCAGTTCTTC.